This TCR beta chain was sequenced in a study of metastatic and nonmetastatic thyroid tumors. This clone was detected many times. Until they underwent thyroid surgery, no patient had received any treatment. With MiXCR, TCRdb called clones anew from the PCR reads. The sample holds roughly 65,000 clones; 13% to 15% are singletons and the top ten take 5% to 8%. V was shortened by 6 bases and J by 7 bases, with 12 bases between the two germline ends. The CDR3 extends over 12 amino acids. Germline CDR1 and CDR2: SQVTM and ANQGSEA. The chain carries TRBV29-1 and TRBJ2-2, with D perhaps TRBD1 (6 bases). The clonotype comes from a male donor with papillary thyroid cancer or a benign thyroid nodule (not recorded which). Some clones in this sample may be carry-over from other donors' samples. Sequencing input: blood. The CDR3 sequence is CSVPGTRGELFF. The CDR3 DNA follows: TGCAGCGTCCCGGGGACACGCGGGGAGCTGTTTTTT.